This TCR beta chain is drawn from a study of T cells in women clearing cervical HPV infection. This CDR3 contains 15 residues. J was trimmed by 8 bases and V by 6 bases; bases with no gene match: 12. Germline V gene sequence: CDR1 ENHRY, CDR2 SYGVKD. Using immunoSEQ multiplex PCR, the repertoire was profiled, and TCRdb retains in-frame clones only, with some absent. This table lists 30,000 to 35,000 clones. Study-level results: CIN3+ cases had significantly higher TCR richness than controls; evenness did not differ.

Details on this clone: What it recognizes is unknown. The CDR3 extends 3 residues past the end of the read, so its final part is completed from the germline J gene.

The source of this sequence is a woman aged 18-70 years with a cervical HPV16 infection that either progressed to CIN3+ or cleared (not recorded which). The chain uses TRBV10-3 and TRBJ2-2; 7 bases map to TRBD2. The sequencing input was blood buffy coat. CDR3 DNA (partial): TGTGCCATCAGAAGAGGACTAGACCTAAATGGGGAG. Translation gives CAIRRGLDLNGE. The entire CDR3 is CAIRRGLDLNGELFF.